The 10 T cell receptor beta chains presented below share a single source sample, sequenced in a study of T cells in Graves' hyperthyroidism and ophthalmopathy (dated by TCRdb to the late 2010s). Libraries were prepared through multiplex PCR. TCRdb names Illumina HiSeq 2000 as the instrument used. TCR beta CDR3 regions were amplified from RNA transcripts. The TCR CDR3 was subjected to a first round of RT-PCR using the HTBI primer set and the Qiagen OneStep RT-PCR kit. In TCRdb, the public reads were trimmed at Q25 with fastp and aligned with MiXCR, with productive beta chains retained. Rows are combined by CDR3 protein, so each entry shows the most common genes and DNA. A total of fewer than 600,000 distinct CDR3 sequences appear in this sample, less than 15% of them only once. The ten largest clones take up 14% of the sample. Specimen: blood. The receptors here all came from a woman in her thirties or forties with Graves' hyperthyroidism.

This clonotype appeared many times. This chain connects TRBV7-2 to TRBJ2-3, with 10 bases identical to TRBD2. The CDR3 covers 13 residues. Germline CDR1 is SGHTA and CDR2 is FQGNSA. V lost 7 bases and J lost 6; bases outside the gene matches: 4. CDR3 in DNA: TGTGCCAGCAACAGCGGGAGGGGTGATACGCAGTATTTT. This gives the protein CASNSGRGDTQYF.

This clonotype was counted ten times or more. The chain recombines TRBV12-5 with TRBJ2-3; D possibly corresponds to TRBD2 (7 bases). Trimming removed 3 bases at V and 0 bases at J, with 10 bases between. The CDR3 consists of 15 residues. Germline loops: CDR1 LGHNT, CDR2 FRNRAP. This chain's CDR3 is CASGFAGASTDTQYF. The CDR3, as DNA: TGTGCTAGTGGTTTTGCGGGGGCTAGCACAGATACGCAGTATTTT.

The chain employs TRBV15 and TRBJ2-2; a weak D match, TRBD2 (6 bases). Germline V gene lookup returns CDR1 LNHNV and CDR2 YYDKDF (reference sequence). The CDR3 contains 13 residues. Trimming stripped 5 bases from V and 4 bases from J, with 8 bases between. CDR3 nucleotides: TGTGCCACCAGCGGGGACTTCACCGGGGAGCTGTTTTTT. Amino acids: CATSGDFTGELFF.

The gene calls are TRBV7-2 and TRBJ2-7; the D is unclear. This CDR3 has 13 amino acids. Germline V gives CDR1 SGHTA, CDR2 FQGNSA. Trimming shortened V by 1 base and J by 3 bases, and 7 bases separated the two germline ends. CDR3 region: CASSLEFIYEQYF. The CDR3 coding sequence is TGTGCCAGCAGCTTAGAATTTATCTACGAGCAGTACTTC.

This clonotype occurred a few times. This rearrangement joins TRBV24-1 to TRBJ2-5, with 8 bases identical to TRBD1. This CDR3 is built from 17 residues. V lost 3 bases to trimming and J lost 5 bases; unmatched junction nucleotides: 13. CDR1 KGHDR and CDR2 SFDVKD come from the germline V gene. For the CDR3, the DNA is TGTGCCACCAGTGATGGGAGAATTCGGGACAGGAGGGAGACCCAGTACTTC. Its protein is CATSDGRIRDRRETQYF.

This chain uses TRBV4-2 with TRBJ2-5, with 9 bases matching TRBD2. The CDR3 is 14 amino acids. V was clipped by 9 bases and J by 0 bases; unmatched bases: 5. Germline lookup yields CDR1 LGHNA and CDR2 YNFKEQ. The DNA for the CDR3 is TGTGCCAGTTCTAGCGGGGAGTACCAAGAGACCCAGTACTTC. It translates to CASSSGEYQETQYF.

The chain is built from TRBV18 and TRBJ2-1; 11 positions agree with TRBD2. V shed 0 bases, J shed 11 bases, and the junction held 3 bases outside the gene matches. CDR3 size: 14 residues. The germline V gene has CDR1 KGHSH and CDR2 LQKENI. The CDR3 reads CASSPPWTSGQQFF. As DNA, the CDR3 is TGTGCCAGCTCACCACCATGGACTAGCGGGCAGCAGTTCTTC.

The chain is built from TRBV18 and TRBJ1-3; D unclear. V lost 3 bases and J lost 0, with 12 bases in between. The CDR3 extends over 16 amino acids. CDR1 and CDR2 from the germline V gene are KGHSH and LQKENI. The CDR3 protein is CASSPDASSSGNTIYF. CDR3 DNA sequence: TGTGCCAGCTCACCTGATGCATCCAGCTCTGGAAACACCATATATTTT.

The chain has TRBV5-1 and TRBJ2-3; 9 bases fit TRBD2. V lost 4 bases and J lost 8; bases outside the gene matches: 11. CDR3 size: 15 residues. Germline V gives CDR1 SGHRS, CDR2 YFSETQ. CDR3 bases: TGCGCCAGCAGCCTAAATAGCGGGAGTTTGAGTACGCAGTATTTT. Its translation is CASSLNSGSLSTQYF.

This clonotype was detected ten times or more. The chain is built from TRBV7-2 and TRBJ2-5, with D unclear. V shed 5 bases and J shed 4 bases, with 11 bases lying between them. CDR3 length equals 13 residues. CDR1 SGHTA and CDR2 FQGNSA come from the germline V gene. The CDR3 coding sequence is TGTGCCAGCAGCCCCTACCGGGCAGAGACCCAGTACTTC. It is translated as CASSPYRAETQYF.